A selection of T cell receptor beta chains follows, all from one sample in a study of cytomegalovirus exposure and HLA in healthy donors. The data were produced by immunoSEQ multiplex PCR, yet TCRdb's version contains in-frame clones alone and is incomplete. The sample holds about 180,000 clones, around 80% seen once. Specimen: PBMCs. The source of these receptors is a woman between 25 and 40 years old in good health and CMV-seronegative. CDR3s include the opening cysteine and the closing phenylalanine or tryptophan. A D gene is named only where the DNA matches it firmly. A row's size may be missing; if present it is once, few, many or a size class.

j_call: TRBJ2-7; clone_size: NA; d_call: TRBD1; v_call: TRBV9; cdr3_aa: CASSRQGTYEQYF; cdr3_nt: TGTGCCAGCAGCAGACAGGGGACGTACGAGCAGTACTTC
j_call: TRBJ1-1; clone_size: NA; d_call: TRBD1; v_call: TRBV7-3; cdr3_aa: CASSFDRGAEAFF; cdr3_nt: TGTGCCAGCAGCTTCGACAGGGGGGCTGAAGCTTTCTTT
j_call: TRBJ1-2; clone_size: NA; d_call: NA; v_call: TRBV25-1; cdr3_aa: CASSAPGFGYGYTF; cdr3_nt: TGTGCCAGCAGTGCACCAGGGTTTGGCTATGGCTACACCTTC
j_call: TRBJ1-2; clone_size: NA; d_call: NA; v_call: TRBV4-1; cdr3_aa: CASSQTAGWNGYTF; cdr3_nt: TGCGCCAGCAGCCAGACCGCGGGGTGGAATGGCTACACCTTC
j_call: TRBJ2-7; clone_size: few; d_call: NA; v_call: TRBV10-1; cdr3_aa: CASSPGGTVYEQYF; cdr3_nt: TGCGCCAGCAGTCCCGGGGGTACCGTATACGAGCAGTACTTC
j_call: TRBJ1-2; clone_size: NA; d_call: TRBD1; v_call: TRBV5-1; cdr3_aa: CASSVTGGHSNYGYTF; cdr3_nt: TGCGCCAGCAGTGTCACAGGGGGCCATTCTAACTATGGCTACACCTTC
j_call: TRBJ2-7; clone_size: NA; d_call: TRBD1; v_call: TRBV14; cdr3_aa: CASSHTPAGTGRPYEQYF; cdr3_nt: TGTGCCAGCAGCCATACTCCCGCCGGGACAGGCCGACCCTACGAGCAGTACTTC
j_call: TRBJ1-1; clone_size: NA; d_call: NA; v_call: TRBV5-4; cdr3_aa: CASSQQGVNTEAFF; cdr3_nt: TGTGCCAGCAGCCAGCAAGGGGTGAACACTGAAGCTTTCTTT
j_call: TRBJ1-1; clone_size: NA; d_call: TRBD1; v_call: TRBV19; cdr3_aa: CASKKQGANTEAFF; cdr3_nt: TGTGCCAGTAAGAAACAGGGGGCGAACACTGAAGCTTTCTTT
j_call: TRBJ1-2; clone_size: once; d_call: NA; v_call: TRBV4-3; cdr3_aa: CASSSPSGAGYTF; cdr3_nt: TGCGCCAGCAGCTCTCCCTCAGGGGCTGGCTACACCTTC
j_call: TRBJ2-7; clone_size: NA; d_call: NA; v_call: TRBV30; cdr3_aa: CAWDQGHRGEQYF; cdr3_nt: TGTGCCTGGGACCAGGGACATCGGGGCGAGCAGTACTTC
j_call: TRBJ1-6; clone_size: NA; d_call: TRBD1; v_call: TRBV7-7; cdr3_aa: CASSPGTASPLHF; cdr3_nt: TGTGCCAGCAGCCCGGGGACAGCTTCACCCCTCCACTTT
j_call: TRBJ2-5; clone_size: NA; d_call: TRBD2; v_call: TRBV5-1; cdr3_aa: CASSLGTSGGDTQYF; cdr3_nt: TGCGCCAGCAGCCTGGGGACTAGCGGGGGTGACACCCAGTACTTC
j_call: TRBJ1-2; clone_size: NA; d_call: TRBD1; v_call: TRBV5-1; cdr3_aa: CASSLVTGVNYGYTF; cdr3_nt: TGCGCCAGCAGCTTGGTTACAGGGGTGAACTATGGCTACACCTTC
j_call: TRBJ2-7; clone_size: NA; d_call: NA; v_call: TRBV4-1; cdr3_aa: CASSQDSGVYSYEQYF; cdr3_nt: TGCGCCAGCAGCCAAGATTCCGGGGTTTACTCCTACGAGCAGTACTTC
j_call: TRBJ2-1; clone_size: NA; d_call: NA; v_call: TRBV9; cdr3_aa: CASSPSPDTAWNEQFF; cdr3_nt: TGTGCCAGCAGCCCATCCCCCGACACTGCTTGGAATGAGCAGTTCTTC
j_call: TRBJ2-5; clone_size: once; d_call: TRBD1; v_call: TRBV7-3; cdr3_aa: CASSLYGGGRGLSRSDETQYF; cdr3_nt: TGTGCCAGCAGCTTATATGGTGGCGGCAGGGGGCTTTCGAGGTCTGATGAGACCCAGTACTTC
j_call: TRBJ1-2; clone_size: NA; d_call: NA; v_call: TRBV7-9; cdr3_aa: CSSSLTHYGYTF; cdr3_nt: TGTTCCAGCAGCTTAACTCACTATGGCTACACCTTC
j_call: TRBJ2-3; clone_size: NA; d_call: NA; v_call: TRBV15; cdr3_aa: CATSRGGTDSQYF; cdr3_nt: TGTGCCACCAGCAGAGGAGGTACCGATAGCCAGTATTTT
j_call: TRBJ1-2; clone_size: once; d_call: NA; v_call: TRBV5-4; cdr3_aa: CASSLAGSPNYGYTF; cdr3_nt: TGTGCCAGCAGCTTGGCCGGGTCTCCAAACTATGGCTACACCTTC
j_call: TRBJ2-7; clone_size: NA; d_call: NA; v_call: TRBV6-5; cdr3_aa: CASSYSLAYEQYF; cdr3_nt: TGTGCCAGCAGTTACTCGTTAGCCTACGAGCAGTACTTC
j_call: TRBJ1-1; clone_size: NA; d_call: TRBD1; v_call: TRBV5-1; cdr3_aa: CASSRQGAHTNTEAFF; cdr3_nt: TGCGCCAGCAGCCGACAGGGGGCTCATACGAACACTGAAGCTTTCTTT
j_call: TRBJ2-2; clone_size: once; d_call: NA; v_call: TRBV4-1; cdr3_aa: CASSQTAGEGANTGELFF; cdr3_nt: TGCGCCAGCAGCCAAACCGCCGGGGAGGGGGCGAACACCGGGGAGCTGTTTTTT
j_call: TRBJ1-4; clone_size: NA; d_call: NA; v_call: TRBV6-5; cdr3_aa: CASRHRQFTNEKLFF; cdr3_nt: TGTGCCAGCAGGCATCGACAGTTCACTAATGAAAAACTGTTTTTT
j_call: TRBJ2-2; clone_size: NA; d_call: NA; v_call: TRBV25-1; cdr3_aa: CASSDGNTGELFF; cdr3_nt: TGTGCCAGCAGTGACGGGAACACCGGGGAGCTGTTTTTT
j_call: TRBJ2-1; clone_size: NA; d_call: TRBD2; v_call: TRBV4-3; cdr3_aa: CASSQDSRGDYNEQFF; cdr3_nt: TGCGCCAGCAGCCAAGATTCCCGGGGGGATTACAATGAGCAGTTCTTC
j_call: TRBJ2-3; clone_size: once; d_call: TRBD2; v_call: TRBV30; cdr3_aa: CAWRGTSMDTQYF; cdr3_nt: TGTGCCTGGAGGGGGACTAGCATGGATACGCAGTATTTT
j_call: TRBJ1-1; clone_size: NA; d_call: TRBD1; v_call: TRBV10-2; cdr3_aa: CASSELTGVGEAFF; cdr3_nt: TGCGCCAGCAGTGAACTTACAGGGGTGGGAGAAGCTTTCTTT
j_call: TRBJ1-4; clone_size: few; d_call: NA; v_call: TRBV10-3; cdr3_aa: CAIRGENEKLFF; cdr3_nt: TGTGCCATCAGGGGCGAGAATGAAAAACTGTTTTTT
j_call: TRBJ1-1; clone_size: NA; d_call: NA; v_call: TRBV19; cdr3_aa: CASSMTRTLMLSMNTEAFF; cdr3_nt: TGTGCCAGTAGTATGACCCGGACACTCATGTTGTCAATGAACACTGAAGCTTTCTTT
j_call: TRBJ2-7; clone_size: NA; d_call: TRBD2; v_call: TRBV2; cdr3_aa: CASSDVGLAGYEQYF; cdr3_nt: TGTGCCAGCAGTGATGTCGGACTAGCGGGGTACGAGCAGTACTTC
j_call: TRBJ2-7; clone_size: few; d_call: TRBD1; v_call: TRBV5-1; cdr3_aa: CASSMTGVGNEQYF; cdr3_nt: TGCGCCAGCAGCATGACAGGGGTGGGAAACGAGCAGTACTTC
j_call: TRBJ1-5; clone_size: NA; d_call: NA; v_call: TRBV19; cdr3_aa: CASTPTQGRVNQPQHF; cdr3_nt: TGTGCCAGTACCCCAACCCAGGGCCGGGTCAATCAGCCCCAGCATTTT
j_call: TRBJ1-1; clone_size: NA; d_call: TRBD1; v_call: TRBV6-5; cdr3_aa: CASSYGDRPNTEAFF; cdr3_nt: TGTGCCAGCAGTTACGGGGACAGGCCGAACACTGAAGCTTTCTTT
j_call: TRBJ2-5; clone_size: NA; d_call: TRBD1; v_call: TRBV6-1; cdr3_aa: CASMKDRVEETQYF; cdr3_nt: TGTGCCAGCATGAAGGACAGGGTAGAAGAGACCCAGTACTTC
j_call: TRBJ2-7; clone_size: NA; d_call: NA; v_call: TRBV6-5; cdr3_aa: CASRDTTYEQYF; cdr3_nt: TGTGCCAGCAGGGACACGACCTACGAGCAGTACTTC
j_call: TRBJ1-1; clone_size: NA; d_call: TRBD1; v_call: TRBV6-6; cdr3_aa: CASRPGGLDTEAFF; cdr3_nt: TGTGCCAGCAGACCAGGGGGCTTGGACACTGAAGCTTTCTTT
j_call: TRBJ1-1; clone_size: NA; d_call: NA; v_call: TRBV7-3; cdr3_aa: CASSPPGRENTEAFF; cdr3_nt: TGTGCCAGCAGCCCGCCGGGGCGGGAGAACACTGAAGCTTTCTTT
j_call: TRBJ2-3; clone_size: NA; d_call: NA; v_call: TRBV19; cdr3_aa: CASRGTSGDTQYF; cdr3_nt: TGTGCCAGTAGGGGAACAAGCGGAGATACGCAGTATTTT
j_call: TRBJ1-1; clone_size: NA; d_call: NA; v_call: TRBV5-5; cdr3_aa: CASSNRDYTEAFF; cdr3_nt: TGTGCCAGCAGTAACAGGGATTACACTGAAGCTTTCTTT
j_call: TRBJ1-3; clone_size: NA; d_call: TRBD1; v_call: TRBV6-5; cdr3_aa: CASSSPGQAAGNTIYF; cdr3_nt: TGTGCCAGCAGTTCTCCGGGACAGGCGGCTGGAAACACCATATATTTT
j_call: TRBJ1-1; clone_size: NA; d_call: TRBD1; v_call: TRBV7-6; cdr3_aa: CASSPTTGGSAEAFF; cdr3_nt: TGTGCCAGCAGCCCAACGACAGGGGGCTCGGCTGAAGCTTTCTTT
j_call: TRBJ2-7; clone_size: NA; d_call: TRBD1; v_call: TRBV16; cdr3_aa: CASSQPSLAGGSHEQYF; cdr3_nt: TGTGCCAGCAGCCAGCCCAGCCTCGCAGGGGGCAGCCACGAGCAGTACTTC